Presented here are 32 T cell receptor beta chains from one specimen sequenced in a study of regulatory T cells in long-lasting Graves disease. Time point noted: newly diagnosed GD, antithyroid drugs for less than 3 months. RNA from PBMCs was the source of the TCR library. Construction of TCR beta libraries relied on iRepertoire HTBI primers and on Arm-PCR targeting CDR3 regions. MiXCR was run by TCRdb on the multiplex PCR reads, yielding one entry per CDR3 protein. This sample has 360,000 or so distinct CDR3 sequences, with 10% to 15% found just once. This sample was shared with a second study, whose subject was T cells in Graves' hyperthyroidism and ophthalmopathy.

This specimen was peripheral blood mononuclear cells (PBMCs), taken at new diagnosis, from a patient treated with antithyroid drugs. Receptor source: a woman aged 18-30 years with Graves disease.

This chain uses TRBV10-1 with TRBJ2-5; no reliable D call. V was trimmed by 3 bases and J by 2 bases, leaving 13 bases between them. Germline CDR1 and CDR2: WNHNN and SYGVQD (reference sequence). The CDR3 runs to 15 residues. The CDR3 DNA is TGCGCCAGCAGTGAAGGAACAGCAGCACAAGAGACCCAGTACTTC. It encodes CASSEGTAAQETQYF.

This clonotype was seen repeatedly, ten times or more. The chain combines TRBV18 with TRBJ1-1, with D possibly matching TRBD1 (5 bases). The CDR3 length is 16 residues. Germline V gene sequence: CDR1 KGHSH, CDR2 LQKENI. With 0 bases removed from V and 2 bases from J, the gap between germline ends came to 13 bases. Here the CDR3 reads CASSPPSGRANTEAFF. The CDR3 DNA reads TGTGCCAGCTCACCACCATCGGGCAGGGCTAACACTGAAGCTTTCTTT.

This clonotype was seen a handful of times. V usage is TRBV27 and J usage is TRBJ1-1; D perhaps matches TRBD1 (5 bases). CDR3 length: 15 amino acids. Germline CDR1 and CDR2: MNHEY and SMNVEV (reference sequence). With 1 base removed from V and 3 bases from J, the gap between germline ends came to 12 bases. CDR3 loop: CASSLYSVGDTEAFF. As DNA, the CDR3 is TGTGCCAGCAGTTTATATTCTGTGGGGGACACTGAAGCTTTCTTT.

In this sample, this clonotype turned up many times. The V and J genes are TRBV29-1 and TRBJ2-1, with 13 bases fitting TRBD2. J lost 3 bases, V lost 7 bases, and 3 bases had no gene match. This CDR3 has 14 residues. Germline V gene lookup returns CDR1 SQVTM and CDR2 ANQGSEA. The CDR3 reads CSAGLAGDYNEQFF. CDR3 bases: TGCAGCGCCGGACTAGCGGGAGACTACAATGAGCAGTTCTTC.

The table lists this clonotype with a few counts. V usage is TRBV7-2 and J usage is TRBJ1-6, with a possible D match to TRBD1 (5 bases). V lost 1 base and J lost 7, with 11 bases in between. The length of the CDR3 is 15 residues. The V gene's germline CDR1 is SGHTA and CDR2 FQGNSA. In nucleotides, the CDR3 is TGTGCCAGCAGCTTAGGAAGGGGTAACAATTCACCCCTCCACTTT. Translation gives CASSLGRGNNSPLHF.

About this clonotype itself: Given a much more abundant clone one base away, this may be a read error. The chain combines TRBV7-8 with TRBJ2-5; 16 nucleotides line up with TRBD2. Unmatched junction bases numbered 14, after V lost 5 bases and J lost 5 bases. CDR3 size: 19 residues. CDR1 is SGHVS and CDR2 is FQNEAQ in the germline V gene. As DNA, the CDR3 is TGTGCCAGCAGCCCACACGGGACTAGCGGGGGGGAGGGGTATGAGACCCAGTACTTC. The encoded protein is CASSPHGTSGGEGYETQYF.

V gene TRBV11-3 combines with J gene TRBJ2-7; D is ambiguous. Germline CDR1 SGHNT, CDR2 YENEEA. V was trimmed by 6 bases and J by 0 bases, leaving 9 bases between them. CDR3 size: 13 residues. CDR3 in amino acids: CASSKGNSYEQYF. The CDR3 region has the DNA TGTGCCAGCAGTAAGGGCAACTCCTACGAGCAGTACTTC. Complete variable domain (other parts from reference TRBV11-3 and TRBJ2-7): EAGVVQSPRYKIIEKKQPVAFWCNPISGHNTLYWYLQNLGQGPELLIRYENEEAVDDSQLPKDRFSAERLKGVDSTLKIQPAELGDSAVYLCASSKGNSYEQYFGPGTRLTVT.

This clonotype appeared many times. This chain links TRBV27 with TRBJ2-5; TRBD2 might be the D (6 bases). The V and J ends lost 6 bases and 2 bases respectively, with 19 bases between them. Germline V gene sequence: CDR1 MNHEY, CDR2 SMNVEV (reference sequence). The CDR3 loop spans 16 amino acids. This CDR3 is CASSGDWGWEQETQYF. In DNA form, the CDR3 reads TGTGCCAGCAGCGGGGACTGGGGGTGGGAGCAAGAGACCCAGTACTTC.

A word on this clonotype: A much bigger clone sits one base away, suggesting this may be a read error. This CDR3 is missing its conserved last phenylalanine or tryptophan, likely due to a read error. The chain is built from TRBV7-3 and TRBJ2-2; the match to TRBD1 covers 10 bases. The J segment lost 5 bases and the V segment lost 6 bases, leaving 9 bases of the junction unmatched. The CDR3 sequence is 16 residues long. The germline gives CDR1 SGHTA, CDR2 FQGTGA. The DNA for the CDR3 is TGTGCCAGCAGACACGAGGGACAGGGGTTAACCGGGGAGCTGTTTTTG. It is translated as CASRHEGQGLTGELFL.

This clonotype showed up many times. This chain links TRBV7-2 with TRBJ2-1, with 9 bases fitting TRBD1. CDR1 is SGHTA and CDR2 is FQGNSA in the germline V gene. The CDR3 is 16 amino acids. The trim removed 8 bases at V and 3 bases at J, leaving 11 bases unmatched. The DNA for the CDR3 is TGTGCCAGCCGGGACAGGGTCCGCATCGGCTACAATGAGCAGTTCTTC. It is translated as CASRDRVRIGYNEQFF.

A remark on this clonotype: It may be a read error: a sequence one base away is much more abundant. Since the CDR3 does not end with the conserved phenylalanine or tryptophan, this likely comes from a read error. The chain couples TRBV12-3 or TRBV12-4 to TRBJ1-5, with a possible D match to TRBD1 (6 bases). V was clipped by 5 bases and J by 0 bases, with 11 bases between them. The CDR3 is 15 residues long. For the CDR3, the DNA is TGTGCCAGCAGTGGGACACCTTATAGCAATCAGCCCCAGCATATT. The encoded protein is CASSGTPYSNQPQHI.

This clonotype was recorded many times. The chain has TRBV12-3 or TRBV12-4 and TRBJ2-7; 9 bases match TRBD1. CDR3 length: 15 residues. V lost 2 bases to trimming and J lost 4 bases; unmatched junction nucleotides: 6. CDR3 in amino acids: CASSLRTGEAYEQYF. The CDR3 region has the DNA TGTGCCAGCAGTTTACGGACAGGGGAAGCATACGAGCAGTACTTC.

The sample holds many counts of this clonotype. The chain carries TRBV20-1 and TRBJ2-7, with 15 bases lining up with TRBD2. The germline gives CDR1 DFQATT, CDR2 SNEGSKA (reference sequence). V shed 6 bases, J shed 0 bases, and the junction held 6 bases outside the gene matches. The CDR3 loop spans 16 amino acids. CDR3: CSAPGLAGGFSYEQYF. The CDR3 DNA reads as TGCAGTGCCCCAGGACTAGCGGGAGGGTTCTCCTACGAGCAGTACTTC.

This clonotype was recorded many times. The chain employs TRBV18 and TRBJ2-1; D might be TRBD1 (6 bases). CDR3 length: 12 amino acids. With 5 bases removed from V and 8 bases from J, the gap between germline ends came to 10 bases. CDR1 and CDR2 from the germline V gene are KGHSH and LQKENI. The CDR3 here is CASSTGIDEQFF. Here the CDR3 DNA reads TGTGCCAGCTCAACAGGGATCGATGAGCAGTTCTTC.

This clonotype appeared many times. The J gene is TRBJ1-1, the V gene TRBV27, with a tentative D call TRBD1 (5 bases). V was shortened by 5 bases and J by 2 bases, with 12 bases between the two germline ends. Germline CDR1 and CDR2: MNHEY and SMNVEV (reference sequence). CDR3 length equals 14 residues. The CDR3 DNA follows: TGTGCCAGCAGTCCGGGACGCGGCAACACTGAAGCTTTCTTT. Translated: CASSPGRGNTEAFF.

V is TRBV4-1 and J is TRBJ1-1; TRBD1 agrees at 8 bases. CDR3 length: 17 residues. J gave up 7 bases and V 1 base, and 14 bases lay outside the gene matches. Germline CDR1 reads MGHRA; CDR2 reads YSYEKL. Here the CDR3 reads CASSQGRGQEGANEAFF. The CDR3 DNA is TGCGCCAGCAGCCAAGGAAGGGGACAGGAGGGGGCTAATGAAGCTTTCTTT.

The gene calls are TRBV7-3 and TRBJ2-3; 15 nucleotides agree with TRBD2. Germline V gene data show CDR1 as SGHTA and CDR2 as FQGTGA. This CDR3 comprises 18 residues. V trimming: 4 bases; J trimming: 7 bases; junction bases outside the gene matches: 12. The CDR3 DNA is TGTGCCAGCAGCTCCACCGGACGGACTAGCGGGGGGGGAAATACGCAGTATTTT. Protein product: CASSSTGRTSGGGNTQYF.

Many counts were recorded for this clonotype. The V and J genes are TRBV11-3 and TRBJ1-1; 10 bases line up with TRBD1. V shed 5 bases, J shed 6 bases, and the junction held 6 bases outside the gene matches. The CDR3 has 14 residues. Germline lookup yields CDR1 SGHNT and CDR2 YENEEA. DNA for the CDR3: TGTGCCAGCAGCAAGGGACAGGGGTTCCCTGAAGCTTTCTTT. Its protein product is CASSKGQGFPEAFF.

This clonotype was found many times. V usage is TRBV28 and J usage is TRBJ2-7, with D possibly being TRBD2 (5 bases). Germline CDR1 is MDHEN and CDR2 is SYDVKM. The CDR3 is 15 residues long. V lost 5 bases, J lost 5 bases, and 19 bases lay in between. The CDR3 region is CASSPHSGTPHEQYF. In nucleotides, the CDR3 is TGTGCCAGCAGTCCGCACTCGGGAACCCCCCACGAGCAGTACTTC.

This clonotype was recorded at least ten times. The rearrangement joins TRBV6-1 to TRBJ2-4; 8 bases match TRBD1. Looked up from germline, CDR1 is MNHNS and CDR2 is SASEGT. V trimming: 8 bases; J trimming: 3 bases; junction bases outside the gene matches: 24. This CDR3 has 20 residues. The CDR3 protein is CASGAAGGSTGAGGKNIQYF. CDR3 bases: TGTGCCAGCGGGGCGGCCGGAGGATCGACAGGGGCAGGGGGCAAAAACATTCAGTACTTC.

Only a few counts were recorded for this clonotype. A much larger clone differs by one base, so this may be a read error. CDR3 protein: CSVYVTEENIQYF. For the CDR3, the DNA is TGCAGCGTTTATGTTACAGAAGAAAACATTCAGTACTTC. The V call is TRBV29-1, the J call TRBJ2-4; D gene uncertain. The CDR3 contains 13 residues. Trimming left V 5 bases short and J 5 bases short, with 13 bases between. Germline V gene data show CDR1 as SQVTM and CDR2 as ANQGSEA.

This chain's CDR3 is CASSPNYLPYNEQFF. CDR3 nucleotides: TGTGCCAGTAGTCCCAACTACTTACCCTACAATGAGCAGTTCTTC. The chain is built from TRBV19 and TRBJ2-1; D is undetermined. The germline V gene encodes CDR1 LNHDA and CDR2 SQIVND (reference sequence). V lost 5 bases and J lost 2, with 13 bases in between. The CDR3 extends over 15 amino acids.

The chain is built from TRBV4-1 and TRBJ2-3; 11 bases fit TRBD2. Per the germline V gene, CDR1 is MGHRA and CDR2 is YSYEKL. V dropped 1 base and J dropped 3; count of bases not matched to a gene: 3. This CDR3 region has 16 residues. This CDR3 is CASSQVSGRATDTQYF. Written as DNA, the CDR3 is TGCGCCAGCAGCCAAGTTAGCGGGAGGGCTACAGATACGCAGTATTTT.

In regard to this clonotype: It is likely a read error: a sequence one base away is far more abundant. The CDR3 loop reads CASSFGASSCNEQFF. The CDR3 coding sequence is TGTGCCAGCAGTTTTGGCGCGAGCTCCTGCAATGAGCAGTTCTTC. V is TRBV12-3 or TRBV12-4 and J is TRBJ2-7; unclear D gene. The J call may be mistaken, given a closer DNA end match to TRBJ2-1. This CDR3 spans 15 amino acids.

This clonotype was detected ten times or more. The V and J genes are TRBV6-2 or TRBV6-3 and TRBJ2-1; D call uncertain. CDR1 and CDR2 from the germline V gene are MNHEY and SVGEGT. The V end lost 6 bases, the J end lost 3 bases, and 9 bases lay between the germline ends. The CDR3 is 13 residues long. The CDR3 DNA follows: TGTGCCAGCAGCCCGGGCAGCTACAATGAGCAGTTCTTC. Protein: CASSPGSYNEQFF.

This clonotype was observed a few times. CDR3 nucleotide sequence: TGTGCCACCAGGGGCGGGACAGGGTTTTACGAGCAGTACTTC. It codes for CATRGGTGFYEQYF. The gene calls are TRBV15 and TRBJ2-7; 9 nucleotides agree with TRBD1. CDR1 is LNHNV and CDR2 is YYDKDF in the germline V gene (reference sequence). The CDR3 has 14 residues. J lost 4 bases, V lost 6 bases, and 7 bases had no gene match.

The genes are TRBV13 and TRBJ1-4; D not resolved. V lost 4 bases to trimming and J lost 11 bases, with 8 bases between them. CDR3 length: 11 amino acids. The germline V gene encodes CDR1 PRHDT and CDR2 FYEKMQ (reference sequence). CDR3 coding DNA: TGTGCCAGCAGCTACGGCGGGAAACTGTTTTTT. Amino acid sequence: CASSYGGKLFF.

This clonotype was observed many times. The chain employs TRBV27 and TRBJ1-5; D is unclear. This CDR3 region has 16 residues. Germline assignment: CDR1 MNHEY and CDR2 SMNVEV (reference sequence). Trimming shortened V by 3 bases and J by 3 bases, and 15 bases separated the two germline ends. The CDR3 nucleotides are TGTGCCAGCAGTTTGTTAGGGCCAGTCGACAATCAGCCCCAGCATTTT. Translation: CASSLLGPVDNQPQHF.

This clonotype was seen ten or more times. The CDR3 is CSVSWESWEQYF. CDR3 DNA sequence: TGCAGCGTTTCTTGGGAGTCGTGGGAGCAGTACTTC. The chain uses TRBV29-1 and TRBJ2-7; D is perhaps TRBD2 (5 bases). The V gene lost 5 bases and the J gene lost 7 bases, with 15 bases spanning the gap. This CDR3 has 12 amino acids. Germline values: CDR1 SQVTM, CDR2 ANQGSEA.

The chain recombines TRBV15 with TRBJ2-7; the match to TRBD1 covers 9 bases. The CDR3 sequence is 14 residues long. Germline CDR1 is LNHNV and CDR2 is YYDKDF (reference sequence). The junction had 5 bases not matched to a gene; V was cut back by 5 bases and J by 3 bases. CDR3 coding DNA: TGTGCCACCAGCCACGGGACAGGGATCTACGAGCAGTACTTC. Encoded protein: CATSHGTGIYEQYF.

For this clonotype: The conserved closing phenylalanine or tryptophan is absent in this CDR3, likely reflecting a read error. The chain is built from TRBV7-9 and TRBJ2-3, with a tentative D call TRBD1 (6 bases). The germline V gene encodes CDR1 SEHNR and CDR2 FQNEAQ (reference sequence). Trimming took 7 bases from V and 3 from J, leaving 11 bases between them. CDR3 size: 13 residues. Written as DNA, the CDR3 is TGTGCCAGCAAAAGTACAGGGACAGATACGCAGTATCTT. Its protein product is CASKSTGTDTQYL.

As to this clonotype: Since a much larger clone is just one base distant, this may be a read error. The rearrangement links TRBV7-6 to TRBJ1-6; the D gene is possibly TRBD1 (5 bases). Germline V gene data show CDR1 as SGHVS and CDR2 as FNYEAQ. This CDR3 region has 16 residues. CDR3 region: CASSLGTGTGHSPIHF. The DNA of the CDR3 is TGTGCCAGCAGCTTAGGGACCGGGACGGGTCATTCACCCATCCACTTT.